The 18 T cell receptor beta chains presented below share a single source sample, sequenced in a study of patients and donors after allogeneic stem cell transplantation. A single record per CDR3 protein comes from TCRdb applying MiXCR to the RT-PCR reads. Of approximately 200,000 distinct CDR3 sequences listed, over 30% are singletons. Sequenced: blood, either unsorted or a sorted T cell fraction (not recorded which). The source is a human donor who was either an allogeneic HSCT recipient or a stem cell or donor lymphocyte infusion donor (not recorded which). It is not recorded whose cells these are; they may come from a transplant donor.

The rearrangement links TRBV25-1 to TRBJ2-7; 7 bases match TRBD1. Germline V gene lookup returns CDR1 MGHDK and CDR2 SYGVNS. This CDR3 is 13 amino acids long. J lost 6 bases, V lost 2 bases, and 4 bases had no gene match. The CDR3 is CASSETGAGEQYF. CDR3 sequence (DNA): TGTGCCAGCAGTGAAACAGGGGCGGGCGAGCAGTACTTC.

The V call is TRBV24-1, the J call TRBJ2-3; TRBD1 agrees at 9 bases. After removal of 3 bases from V and 0 bases from J, the junction contained 6 bases not matched to a gene. Germline lookup yields CDR1 KGHDR and CDR2 SFDVKD. This CDR3 spans 17 amino acids. CDR3 sequence: CATSDLGQGSSTDTQYF. In DNA form, the CDR3 reads TGTGCCACCAGTGATCTCGGACAGGGGTCAAGCACAGATACGCAGTATTTT.

This clonotype came up once. The chain has TRBV4-3 and TRBJ2-3; no clear D gene. V was cut by 1 base and J by 0 bases, with 8 bases left in between. CDR1 and CDR2 (germline): LGHNA, YSLEER. This CDR3 contains 15 residues. CDR3 amino acids: CASSQGDGSTDTQYF. The CDR3 coding sequence is TGCGCCAGCAGCCAAGGTGACGGAAGCACAGATACGCAGTATTTT.

This clonotype was counted a few times. Given the absence of the conserved phenylalanine or tryptophan at the CDR3 end, a read error is likely. It is unclear where the CDR3 begins or ends on the DNA, so no DNA is shown, and the CDR3 is as TCRdb lists it. The chain employs TRBV20-1 and TRBJ1-1. Germline V lookup: CDR1 DFQATT, CDR2 SNEGSKA (reference sequence). The length of the CDR3 is 10 amino acids, counting both ends. The CDR3 is CSARDARSTL.

The rearrangement uses TRBV2 and TRBJ1-5; D is perhaps TRBD1 (5 bases). The germline V and J ends were trimmed by 1 base and 4 bases, with 5 bases remaining between them. Germline V CDR1 and CDR2: SNHLY, FYNNEI. This CDR3 has 13 residues. CDR3 sequence: CASSEGGNQPQHF. The CDR3 DNA follows: TGTGCCAGCAGTGAAGGGGGGAATCAGCCCCAGCATTTT.

This sequence joins TRBV20-1 and TRBJ1-1, with 8 bases identical to TRBD1. V lost 6 bases, J lost 1 base, and 7 bases stayed unmatched. Germline V gene data show CDR1 as DFQATT and CDR2 as SNEGSKA (reference sequence). There are 14 residues in the CDR3. The CDR3 DNA is TGCAGTGCCCATCGACAGGGGAGGAACACTGAAGCTTTCTTT. This gives the protein CSAHRQGRNTEAFF.

This clonotype has just a few counts. The gene calls are TRBV6-2 or TRBV6-3 and TRBJ2-5; no definite D call. V was cut by 5 bases and J by 0 bases, with 10 bases left in between. This CDR3 has 14 residues. Germline V gene lookup returns CDR1 MNHEY and CDR2 SVGEGT. The CDR3 sequence is CASSTRRYQETQYF. Here the CDR3 DNA reads TGTGCCAGCAGTACCCGACGTTACCAAGAGACCCAGTACTTC.

The J gene is TRBJ1-3, the V gene TRBV29-1; D is unresolved. This CDR3 has 11 amino acids. V dropped 6 bases and J dropped 8 bases, with 11 bases sitting between them. Germline lookup yields CDR1 SQVTM and CDR2 ANQGSEA. CDR3 in DNA: TGCAGCGTCCTACGGGGAGACACCATATATTTT. Its translation: CSVLRGDTIYF.

For the CDR3, the DNA is TGTGCCAGCAGTAACCACAGGTACAATGAGCAGTTCTTC. Protein: CASSNHRYNEQFF. The genes are TRBV6-6 and TRBJ2-1; possible D gene TRBD1, 5 bases. Trimming cost V 5 bases and J 4 bases, with 9 bases left between them. There are 13 residues in the CDR3. CDR1 MNHNY and CDR2 SVGAGI come from the germline V gene (reference sequence).

The chain joins TRBV6-1 to TRBJ2-3, with D tentatively TRBD1 or TRBD2 (5 bases each). The V end lost 5 bases, the J end lost 2 bases, and 14 bases lay between the germline ends. The CDR3 consists of 15 residues. CDR1 and CDR2 from the germline V gene are MNHNS and SASEGT. CDR3 in DNA: TGTGCCAGCAGTCCTAAAAGAGGGGTCACAGATACGCAGTATTTT. Translated, it gives CASSPKRGVTDTQYF.

In this sample, this clonotype turned up a few times. The V gene is TRBV28, the J gene TRBJ1-5; 8 positions agree with TRBD1. Germline-derived CDR1 and CDR2 are MDHEN and SYDVKM. This CDR3 is 17 amino acids long. V was pared by 5 bases and J by 2 bases, with 11 bases of the junction left unmatched. CDR3 in DNA: TGTGCCAGCAGTATAGGACAGGGTCGGTGGGGCAATCAGCCCCAGCATTTT. Translation: CASSIGQGRWGNQPQHF.

This clonotype was observed a handful of times. This rearrangement joins TRBV12-3 or TRBV12-4 to TRBJ1-4; D gene unclear. V lost 5 bases and J lost 6, with 10 bases in between. CDR3 length equals 13 residues. CDR3 in amino acids: CASSLDSYEKLFF. The CDR3 DNA is TGTGCCAGCAGTCTGGACTCTTATGAAAAACTGTTTTTT.

CDR3 in amino acids: CSVLSGGQREQFF. The CDR3, as DNA: TGCAGCGTCCTTAGCGGGGGTCAGAGAGAGCAGTTCTTC. The rearrangement links TRBV29-1 to TRBJ2-1; 9 bases agree with TRBD2. Germline loops: CDR1 SQVTM, CDR2 ANQGSEA. The CDR3 loop spans 13 amino acids. The junction had 10 bases not matched to a gene; V was cut back by 6 bases and J by 10 bases.

A few counts support this clonotype. This chain connects TRBV10-3 to TRBJ2-2; TRBD2 is a possible D gene (6 bases). The CDR3 covers 16 residues. CDR1 and CDR2 (germline): ENHRY, SYGVKD. Trimming shortened V by 2 bases and J by 0 bases, and 10 bases separated the two germline ends. CDR3 protein: CAISEPGRPNTGELFF. CDR3 sequence (DNA): TGTGCCATCAGTGAGCCCGGGAGACCGAACACCGGGGAGCTGTTTTTT.

This chain uses TRBV18 with TRBJ1-5; 9 positions agree with TRBD1. V lost 3 bases to trimming and J lost 2 bases; unmatched junction nucleotides: 14. Germline V gene lookup returns CDR1 KGHSH and CDR2 LQKENI. This CDR3 spans 19 amino acids. This chain's CDR3 is CASSPEDRGITWGNQPQHF. The CDR3 DNA is TGTGCCAGCTCACCGGAGGACAGGGGTATAACGTGGGGCAATCAGCCCCAGCATTTT.

This chain links TRBV7-3 with TRBJ2-3; possible D gene TRBD2, 7 bases. V lost 5 bases and J lost 2, with 17 bases in between. Germline values: CDR1 SGHTA, CDR2 FQGTGA. The CDR3 totals 16 residues. The CDR3 region has the DNA TGTGCCAGCAGCCCTTTGGCGGGGGCTACCACAGATACGCAGTATTTT. It is translated as CASSPLAGATTDTQYF. The variable domain in full, with the rest retrieved from reference TRBV7-3 and TRBJ2-3, is GAGVSQTPSNKVTEKGKYVELRCDPISGHTALYWYRQSLGQGPEFLIYFQGTGAADDSGLPNDRFFAVRPEGSVSTLKIQRTERGDSAVYLCASSPLAGATTDTQYFGPGTRLTVL.

The chain is built from TRBV5-1 and TRBJ2-7; TRBD1 matches 11 bases. Germline CDR1 SGHRS, CDR2 YFSETQ. The CDR3 is made up of 14 amino acids. J was trimmed by 4 bases and V by 4 bases; bases with no gene match: 4. The CDR3 loop reads CASSNGQGAYEQYF. In DNA, the CDR3 is TGCGCCAGCAGCAACGGACAGGGGGCTTACGAGCAGTACTTC.

The chain recombines TRBV27 with TRBJ2-3; possibly TRBD2 for D (6 bases). This CDR3 has 14 residues. With 8 bases removed from V and 5 bases from J, the gap between germline ends came to 17 bases. The germline CDR1 and CDR2 sequences are MNHEY and SMNVEV (reference sequence). The CDR3 DNA reads as TGTGCCAGCTGTGCGCGCGGGGTCGTAGATACGCAGTATTTT. Encoded protein: CASCARGVVDTQYF.